The 27 T cell receptor beta chains presented below share a single source sample, sequenced in a study of T cell responses to AZD1222 COVID-19 vaccine. TCRdb's table, derived via immunoSEQ multiplex PCR, lists solely in-frame clones and lacks some. The repertoire holds some 80,000 clones, with roughly 88% as singletons. Specimen: peripheral blood, collected 28 days after the second dose of the MenACWY control vaccine. Source of these receptors: an adult who received the MenACWY meningococcal vaccine as a control.

The J gene is TRBJ1-2, the V gene TRBV12-3 or TRBV12-4, with 11 bases matching TRBD1. J gave up 3 bases and V 6 bases, and 0 bases lay outside the gene matches. This CDR3 has 13 residues. CDR3 DNA sequence: TGTGCCAGCAGGGGACAGGGGGACTATGGCTACACCTTC. Residues: CASRGQGDYGYTF.

This chain uses TRBV19 with TRBJ2-1; 8 bases map to TRBD2. Germline V gene sequence: CDR1 LNHDA, CDR2 SQIVND (reference sequence). Losses at the gene ends were 0 bases for V and 4 bases for J; bases not matched to a gene: 11. The CDR3 covers 18 residues. The CDR3 region is CASSIDKGAGATYNEQFF. CDR3 bases: TGTGCCAGTAGTATAGATAAGGGAGCGGGGGCTACTTACAATGAGCAGTTCTTC. Based on the CDR3 plus reference TRBV19 and TRBJ2-1, the full variable domain is DGGITQSPKYLFRKEGQNVTLSCEQNLNHDAMYWYRQDPGQGLRLIYYSQIVNDFQKGDIAEGYSVSREKKESFPLTVTSAQKNPTAFYLCASSIDKGAGATYNEQFFGPGTRLTVL.

This chain links TRBV19 with TRBJ1-5, with D unresolved. V was cut by 5 bases and J by 5 bases, with 13 bases left in between. The CDR3 extends over 14 amino acids. The germline gives CDR1 LNHDA, CDR2 SQIVND (reference sequence). The CDR3 here is CASSAFPTHQPQHF. The CDR3 region has the DNA TGTGCCAGTAGTGCATTCCCCACCCATCAGCCCCAGCATTTT. Full variable domain (rest looked up from reference TRBV19 and TRBJ1-5): DGGITQSPKYLFRKEGQNVTLSCEQNLNHDAMYWYRQDPGQGLRLIYYSQIVNDFQKGDIAEGYSVSREKKESFPLTVTSAQKNPTAFYLCASSAFPTHQPQHFGDGTRLSIL.

The V and J genes are TRBV10-2 and TRBJ2-2; D may be TRBD2 (5 bases). Germline-derived CDR1 and CDR2 are WSHSY and SAAADI. CDR3 length equals 14 residues. V lost 6 bases and J lost 3, with 11 bases in between. This CDR3 reads CASREVLYTGELFF. CDR3 coding DNA: TGCGCCAGCAGGGAGGTGCTGTACACCGGGGAGCTGTTTTTT.

The chain recombines TRBV29-1 with TRBJ1-1, with a tentative D call TRBD1 (6 bases). V gave up 1 base and J gave up 1 base, with 10 bases separating them. CDR3 length: 14 amino acids. From germline, CDR1 is SQVTM and CDR2 ANQGSEA. The CDR3 loop reads CSVEGTAKNTEAFF. In nucleotides, the CDR3 is TGCAGCGTTGAAGGGACAGCAAAGAACACTGAAGCTTTCTTT. The full variable domain, in which reference TRBV29-1 and TRBJ1-1 provide the parts outside the CDR3, is SAVISQKPSRDICQRGTSLTIQCQVDSQVTMMFWYRQQPGQSLTLIATANQGSEATYESGFVIDKFPISRPNLTFSTLTVSNMSPEDSSIYLCSVEGTAKNTEAFFGQGTRLTVV.

V is TRBV10-2 and J is TRBJ2-7; D remains unclear. CDR1 WSHSY and CDR2 SAAADI come from the germline V gene. CDR3 length equals 13 residues. Trimming removed 6 bases at V and 5 bases at J, with 14 bases between. The DNA of the CDR3 is TGCGCCAGCAGGAACACGGACGTTCACGAGCAGTACTTC. Translation gives CASRNTDVHEQYF.

This rearrangement joins TRBV5-8 to TRBJ1-5; tentative D call: TRBD1 (5 bases). The length of the CDR3 is 14 residues. V was cut by 6 bases and J by 4 bases, with 14 bases left in between. Germline V gives CDR1 SGHTS, CDR2 YDEGEE. Here the CDR3 reads CASNTGRKNQPQHF. DNA of the CDR3: TGTGCCAGCAATACGGGACGGAAAAATCAGCCCCAGCATTTT.

The chain joins TRBV12-3 or TRBV12-4 to TRBJ2-3, with D unclear. The CDR3 consists of 11 residues. Trimming removed 3 bases from V and 5 bases from J, with 3 bases in between. The CDR3 spells CASSFKDTQYF. For the CDR3, the DNA is TGTGCCAGCAGTTTTAAAGATACGCAGTATTTT.

The chain employs TRBV5-4 and TRBJ2-5, with D unclear. The V gene's germline CDR1 is SGHNT and CDR2 YYREEE (reference sequence). Trimming shortened V by 2 bases and J by 2 bases, and 7 bases separated the two germline ends. The CDR3 spans 13 residues. Here the CDR3 DNA reads TGTGCCAGCAGCTTTGGACCACAAGAGACCCAGTACTTC. This gives the protein CASSFGPQETQYF.

This chain links TRBV7-2 with TRBJ1-6, with D hard to call. The V gene lost 5 bases and the J gene lost 9 bases, with 14 bases spanning the gap. Looked up from germline, CDR1 is SGHTA and CDR2 is FQGNSA. This CDR3 is 14 amino acids long. The CDR3 loop reads CASSPQKTSSPLHF. The DNA for the CDR3 is TGTGCCAGCAGCCCGCAAAAGACTAGTTCACCCCTCCACTTT.

The DNA of the CDR3 is TGTGCCAGCACCCCCGACAGGAGCTATGGCTACACCTTC. The encoded protein is CASTPDRSYGYTF. This chain uses TRBV2 with TRBJ1-2; a weak D match, TRBD1 (6 bases). From germline, CDR1 is SNHLY and CDR2 FYNNEI. The CDR3 is made up of 13 amino acids. The V end lost 7 bases, the J end lost 4 bases, and 13 bases lay between the germline ends.

This clone came up once. This rearrangement joins TRBV7-9 to TRBJ1-1, with D uncertain. Between the trimmed V and J ends, which lost 2 bases and 2 bases, there was a span of 21 bases. This CDR3 is 18 amino acids long. The V gene's germline CDR1 is SEHNR and CDR2 FQNEAQ (reference sequence). This chain's CDR3 is CASSLSGRSGRRNTEAFF. DNA for the CDR3: TGTGCCAGCAGCTTAAGCGGGCGGTCGGGCCGGAGAAACACTGAAGCTTTCTTT.

This chain connects TRBV14 to TRBJ1-2; the match to TRBD1 covers 7 bases. This CDR3 is built from 17 residues. J lost 8 bases, V lost 0 bases, and 15 bases had no gene match. CDR1 and CDR2 from the germline V gene are SGHDN and FVKESK. CDR3 sequence reads: CASSQDTGDPRLGGYTF. In DNA, the CDR3 is TGTGCCAGCAGCCAAGACACAGGGGACCCCCGGCTTGGAGGCTACACCTTC.

This chain joins TRBV29-1 and TRBJ2-7; maybe TRBD1 (6 bases). CDR3 length equals 12 residues. Germline-derived CDR1 and CDR2 are SQVTM and ANQGSEA. Trimming cost V 3 bases and J 5 bases, with 11 bases left between them. Here the CDR3 reads CSVEHRDNEQYF. CDR3 in DNA: TGCAGCGTTGAGCACAGGGACAACGAGCAGTACTTC.

This chain connects TRBV6-2 or TRBV6-3 to TRBJ2-6; D may match TRBD1 or TRBD2 (6 bases each). The ends were cut back, 4 bases at V and 2 bases at J, with 15 bases in the middle. This CDR3 contains 17 residues. The germline V gene has CDR1 MNHEY and CDR2 SVGEGT. In nucleotides, the CDR3 is TGTGCCAGCAGTTTGGACTCCGGGGGCCCTGGGGCCAACGTCCTGACTTTC. This codes for CASSLDSGGPGANVLTF.

This chain links TRBV24-1 with TRBJ1-2; 7 bases are a match to TRBD1. Losses at the gene ends were 3 bases for V and 2 bases for J; bases not matched to a gene: 5. CDR1 is KGHDR, CDR2 SFDVKD, per germline. The CDR3 is made up of 15 amino acids. CDR3 loop: CATSDEGGPNYGYTF. The DNA for the CDR3 is TGTGCCACCAGTGATGAAGGGGGCCCGAACTATGGCTACACCTTC.

CDR3 sequence reads: CASSIAGWGDTEAFF. The CDR3 DNA sequence: TGTGCCAGTAGTATAGCTGGATGGGGGGACACTGAAGCTTTCTTT. The rearrangement uses TRBV19 and TRBJ1-1, with a tentative D call TRBD1 (5 bases). The V and J ends lost 1 base and 3 bases respectively, with 12 bases between them. The CDR3 spans 15 residues. Germline V gene lookup returns CDR1 LNHDA and CDR2 SQIVND (reference sequence).

This clone was seen more than once but under ten times. This chain links TRBV25-1 with TRBJ2-5, with unresolved D. V was shortened by 4 bases and J by 5 bases, with 14 bases between the two germline ends. From germline, CDR1 is MGHDK and CDR2 SYGVNS. The CDR3 runs to 14 residues. The CDR3 DNA reads as TGTGCCAGCAGTGGATCCCTCTCCGATGAGACCCAGTACTTC. It is translated as CASSGSLSDETQYF.

The rearrangement uses TRBV28 and TRBJ2-1, with D hard to call. CDR1 and CDR2 from the germline V gene are MDHEN and SYDVKM. V shed 4 bases and J shed 7 bases, with 8 bases lying between them. There are 12 residues in the CDR3. The CDR3 nucleotides read TGTGCCAGCAGTTGGAATTGGAATGAGCAGTTCTTC. As protein: CASSWNWNEQFF.

The chain combines TRBV7-8 with TRBJ1-5; no definite D call. CDR1 is SGHVS, CDR2 FQNEAQ, per germline. This CDR3 comprises 15 residues. Trimming stripped 1 base from V and 3 bases from J, with 10 bases between. The CDR3 loop is CASSLEVRANQPQHF. The DNA for the CDR3 is TGTGCCAGCAGCTTAGAGGTGCGGGCCAATCAGCCCCAGCATTTT.

The V and J genes are TRBV5-6 and TRBJ2-7; possible D gene TRBD2, 6 bases. Germline loops: CDR1 SGHDT, CDR2 YYEEEE. V was clipped by 4 bases and J by 3 bases, with 11 bases between them. The CDR3 is 13 residues long. This chain's CDR3 is CASSRGTFYEQYF. As DNA, the CDR3 is TGTGCCAGCAGCCGCGGGACTTTCTACGAGCAGTACTTC. The full variable domain, with the rest looked up from reference TRBV5-6 and TRBJ2-7, is DAGVTQSPTHLIKTRGQQVTLRCSPKSGHDTVSWYQQALGQGPQFIFQYYEEEERQRGNFPDRFSGHQFPNYSSELNVNALLLGDSALYLCASSRGTFYEQYFGPGTRLTVT.

The J gene is TRBJ1-1, the V gene TRBV3-1 (or the pseudogene TRBV3-2); D possibly corresponds to TRBD1 (5 bases). The CDR3 is 15 amino acids. From germline, CDR1 is LGHDT and CDR2 YNNKEL (reference sequence). V gave up 4 bases and J gave up 1 base, with 13 bases separating them. CDR3 protein: CASSRRLQGNTEAFF. The CDR3 coding sequence is TGTGCCAGCAGCCGACGTCTCCAGGGGAACACTGAAGCTTTCTTT.

This clone was observed a single time. The V call is TRBV5-1, the J call TRBJ1-1; TRBD1 agrees at 9 bases. The V segment lost 0 bases and the J segment 5 bases; nucleotides outside the gene matches: 11. CDR3 length equals 17 residues. Germline CDR1 SGHRS, CDR2 YFSETQ. For the CDR3, the DNA is TGCGCCAGCAGCTTGGCCGGTACAGGGGGCGGGAGGACTGAAGCTTTCTTT. Protein product: CASSLAGTGGGRTEAFF.

J is TRBJ2-1 and V is TRBV9, with D unclear. CDR1 and CDR2 from the germline V gene are SGDLS and YYNGEE. With 0 bases removed from V and 1 base from J, the gap between germline ends came to 11 bases. This CDR3 region has 16 residues. CDR3 residues: CASSVVQGISYNEQFF. CDR3 DNA: TGTGCCAGCAGCGTAGTGCAAGGGATATCCTACAATGAGCAGTTCTTC.

The chain couples TRBV19 to TRBJ1-6; 7 bases align to TRBD1. The CDR3 spans 15 residues. The ends lost 5 bases at V and 10 bases at J; junction bases unmatched: 11. Germline-derived CDR1 and CDR2 are LNHDA and SQIVND (reference sequence). CDR3 residues: CASSVGQVVNSPLHF. Here the CDR3 DNA reads TGTGCCAGTAGTGTCGGACAGGTGGTTAACTCACCCCTCCACTTT.

The chain combines TRBV7-2 with TRBJ1-1, with TRBD1 identical over 7 bases. In germline, CDR1 is SGHTA, CDR2 FQGNSA. Losses at the gene ends were 5 bases for V and 1 base for J; bases not matched to a gene: 4. This CDR3 spans 14 amino acids. In nucleotides, the CDR3 is TGTGCCAGCAGCCCGACAGGGAAGAACACTGAAGCTTTCTTT. The encoded protein is CASSPTGKNTEAFF.

In this sample, this clone turned up once. This chain uses TRBV5-1 with TRBJ1-4, with 12 bases identical to TRBD1. The CDR3 has 17 residues. Germline loops: CDR1 SGHRS, CDR2 YFSETQ. The V and J ends lost 6 bases and 8 bases, in that order; junction bases with no gene match: 14. CDR3 region: CASNPGTGGGRMEKLFF. The CDR3 region has the DNA TGCGCCAGCAACCCCGGGACAGGGGGCGGCAGGATGGAAAAACTGTTTTTT.